This TCR beta chain stems from a study of cytomegalovirus exposure and HLA in healthy donors. Only in-frame clones appear in the TCRdb table, and some are missing; sequencing was by immunoSEQ multiplex PCR. The sample shows around 150,000 clones, 70% to 90% of them seen only once. J was trimmed by 3 bases and V by 6 bases; bases with no gene match: 10. CDR3 length equals 18 residues. Germline CDR1 is LNHDA and CDR2 is SQIVND (reference sequence). The chain has TRBV19 and TRBJ2-2, with 13 bases fitting TRBD2. The receptor's source is a woman between 25 and 40 years old in good health and CMV-seronegative. The sample consisted of PBMCs. CDR3 sequence: CASSTGGLAGPYTGELFF. The CDR3 region has the DNA TGTGCCAGTAGCACCGGGGGACTAGCGGGGCCGTACACCGGGGAGCTGTTTTTT.